Below are 13 T cell receptor beta chains sequenced from a single sample in a study of early T cells in non-severe SARS-CoV-2 infection. Each CDR3 protein gets one entry after TCRdb re-called the 5' RACE reads with MiXCR. The top ten hold around a fifth of the sample, which has 100,000 to 150,000 distinct CDR3 sequences, 15% seen once. Source material: whole blood. Every receptor here comes from an adult who was a healthcare worker with PCR-confirmed SARS-CoV-2 infection or an uninfected control (not recorded which).

The chain employs TRBV29-1 and TRBJ1-1; D gene uncertain. CDR1 and CDR2 (germline): SQVTM, ANQGSEA. The CDR3 spans 12 residues. Trimming left V 7 bases short and J 0 bases short, with 9 bases between. As DNA, the CDR3 is TGCAGCGCTCGAAGTTTGAACACTGAAGCTTTCTTT. It is translated as CSARSLNTEAFF. The variable domain in full, completed from reference TRBV29-1 and TRBJ1-1, reads SAVISQKPSRDICQRGTSLTIQCQVDSQVTMMFWYRQQPGQSLTLIATANQGSEATYESGFVIDKFPISRPNLTFSTLTVSNMSPEDSSIYLCSARSLNTEAFFGQGTRLTVV.

A few counts support this clonotype. This chain uses TRBV6-5 with TRBJ1-2, with 9 nucleotides matching TRBD1. In germline, CDR1 is MNHEY, CDR2 SVGAGI. V shed 6 bases, J shed 8 bases, and the junction held 7 bases outside the gene matches. The CDR3 extends over 13 amino acids. The CDR3 spells CASRSTGGNGYTF. The CDR3 bases are TGTGCCAGCAGATCAACAGGGGGCAACGGCTACACCTTC.

This rearrangement joins TRBV9 to TRBJ2-5, with TRBD2 matching over 9 bases. This CDR3 is built from 15 residues. Germline V gene sequence: CDR1 SGDLS, CDR2 YYNGEE. Trimming at V came to 0 bases and at J to 5 bases, leaving 5 bases not matched to a gene. The CDR3 nucleotides are TGTGCCAGCAGCGTAGGCCTAGCGGGGATGGAGACCCAGTACTTC. This encodes CASSVGLAGMETQYF.

This clonotype was recorded at least ten times. The chain recombines TRBV10-3 with TRBJ2-5; D unclear. The CDR3 loop spans 13 amino acids. The V end was cut by 6 bases, the J end by 1 base, with 9 bases between. In germline, CDR1 is ENHRY, CDR2 SYGVKD. CDR3 DNA: TGTGCCATCAGGCCCAGAGGCCAAGAGACCCAGTACTTC. Its translation: CAIRPRGQETQYF.

The genes are TRBV6-1 and TRBJ1-1; the D is unclear. The CDR3 has 14 amino acids. V gave up 3 bases and J gave up 0 bases, with 8 bases separating them. Germline CDR1 MNHNS, CDR2 SASEGT. The CDR3 spells CASSDTYMNTEAFF. The CDR3 nucleotides read TGTGCCAGCAGTGACACCTACATGAACACTGAAGCTTTCTTT.

This clonotype counts as large. CDR3 residues: CASSPWEGDTQYF. In DNA, the CDR3 is TGTGCCAGCAGTCCATGGGAAGGGGATACGCAGTATTTT. The chain has TRBV28 and TRBJ2-3, with D hard to call. This CDR3 comprises 13 residues. The ends were cut back, 5 bases at V and 6 bases at J, with 12 bases in the middle. The germline CDR1 and CDR2 sequences are MDHEN and SYDVKM.

The V and J genes are TRBV7-9 and TRBJ1-6; no definite D call. Germline lookup yields CDR1 SEHNR and CDR2 FQNEAQ (reference sequence). V lost 0 bases and J lost 12, with 9 bases in between. The CDR3 extends over 13 amino acids. The CDR3: CASSLADFRPLHF. As DNA, the CDR3 is TGTGCCAGCAGCTTAGCTGACTTTCGACCCCTCCACTTT. Full variable domain (outside the CDR3, taken from reference TRBV7-9 and TRBJ1-6): DTGVSQNPRHKITKRGQNVTFRCDPISEHNRLYWYRQTLGQGPEFLTYFQNEAQLEKSRLLSDRFSAERPKGSFSTLEIQRTEQGDSAMYLCASSLADFRPLHFGNGTRLTVT.

V usage is TRBV29-1 and J usage is TRBJ1-1; weak D call: TRBD1 (6 bases). The germline V gene encodes CDR1 SQVTM and CDR2 ANQGSEA. The CDR3 loop spans 16 amino acids. Trimming stripped 4 bases from V and 2 bases from J, with 20 bases between. CDR3 sequence (DNA): TGCAGCGTTGTAATTGCCCGGACAGACGCTAACACTGAAGCTTTCTTT. It is translated as CSVVIARTDANTEAFF.

In its sample, this clonotype was seen a few times. The chain carries TRBV27 and TRBJ2-5; no reliable D call. CDR3 length: 13 amino acids. V lost 7 bases and J lost 1, with 10 bases in between. CDR1 MNHEY and CDR2 SMNVEV come from the germline V gene (reference sequence). CDR3 in DNA: TGTGCCAGCACCGGCGGAAGCCAAGAGACCCAGTACTTC. This translates into CASTGGSQETQYF.

Only a few counts were recorded for this clonotype. The rearrangement uses TRBV6-6 and TRBJ2-7; tentative D call: TRBD1 (6 bases). V lost 7 bases and J lost 5, with 15 bases in between. Looked up from germline, CDR1 is MNHNY and CDR2 is SVGAGI (reference sequence). The CDR3 has 13 residues. CDR3 in amino acids: CASTQTPGDEQYF. DNA of the CDR3: TGTGCCAGCACCCAGACTCCAGGGGACGAGCAGTACTTC.

The V gene is TRBV18, the J gene TRBJ2-7; D possibly corresponds to TRBD1 (6 bases). V lost 9 bases, J lost 3 bases, and 15 bases lay in between. Germline-derived CDR1 and CDR2 are KGHSH and LQKENI. This CDR3 has 13 residues. The CDR3 coding sequence is TGTGCCAGTAACGGGGACAACTTCTACGAGCAGTACTTC. Residues: CASNGDNFYEQYF.

This clonotype was recorded a few times. The J gene is TRBJ1-5, the V gene TRBV7-3, with no clear D. Germline CDR1 reads SGHTA; CDR2 reads FQGTGA. V was trimmed by 2 bases and J by 3 bases, leaving 5 bases between them. The CDR3 totals 13 residues. The CDR3 sequence: CASSLGLNQPQHF. The CDR3 DNA sequence: TGTGCCAGCAGCTTAGGGCTCAATCAGCCCCAGCATTTT. The full variable domain, rest sourced from reference TRBV7-3 and TRBJ1-5, is GAGVSQTPSNKVTEKGKYVELRCDPISGHTALYWYRQSLGQGPEFLIYFQGTGAADDSGLPNDRFFAVRPEGSVSTLKIQRTERGDSAVYLCASSLGLNQPQHFGDGTRLSIL.

This clonotype has just a few counts. The genes are TRBV7-6 and TRBJ1-1; TRBD1 might be the D (5 bases). The CDR3 covers 15 residues. Trimming took 5 bases from V and 1 from J, leaving 14 bases between them. Germline V CDR1 and CDR2: SGHVS, FNYEAQ. The CDR3 reads CASSSILTANTEAFF. The CDR3 DNA reads TGTGCCAGCAGCAGCATACTGACAGCGAACACTGAAGCTTTCTTT.